This T cell receptor beta chain was sequenced for a study of immune heterogeneity within non-small cell lung tumors. With 2 bases clipped from V and 6 bases from J, the junction kept 7 bases outside the gene matches. The CDR3 length is 15 residues. The germline V gene encodes CDR1 MDHEN and CDR2 SYDVKM. TCRs were amplified from around 660 ng gDNA of bulk tumor per sample. Biopsies that were spaced far apart were taken, several per primary tumor, during surgery. Untreated, newly diagnosed non-small cell lung cancer patients underwent curative surgery. Newly diagnosed patients with non-small cell lung cancer who were having surgery with curative intent served as donors. Multiplex PCR with 32 V and 13 J primers amplified TCR beta CDR3. One entry per CDR3 protein results from TCRdb running MiXCR on the multiplex PCR reads. This repertoire shows thousands of distinct CDR3 sequences, 55% found once; its top ten account for 11%.

This clonotype was picked up a small number of times. The V and J genes are TRBV28 and TRBJ2-1, with 7 positions matching TRBD1. The source material was lung tumor tissue. This TCR was recovered from a man aged 60 to 75 with non-small cell lung cancer. The chain's CDR3 is CASSLLGGRGNEQFF. Written as DNA, the CDR3 is TGTGCCAGCAGTTTACTAGGGGGCCGAGGCAATGAGCAGTTCTTC.